One and the same sample provided the 7 T cell receptor beta chains below, sequenced in a study of shared clonotypes between healthy human individuals. The data were produced by immunoSEQ multiplex PCR, yet TCRdb's version contains in-frame clones alone and is incomplete. The data show 550,000 to 600,000 clones, 95% to 98% seen once. Naive CD8 cells, CD45RO-negative and positively selected for CCR7, excluded terminally differentiated effector memory CD45RA+ cells. Sequencing was carried out using naive CD8+ T cells sorted from blood. These receptors all come from a young man in good health.

The chain uses TRBV7-2 and TRBJ2-1; D might be TRBD2 (6 bases). Per germline, CDR1 SGHTA and CDR2 FQGNSA. V lost 5 bases and J lost 12, with 14 bases in between. The CDR3 is 12 residues long. CDR3 sequence reads: CASSPPLGGQFF. CDR3 coding DNA: TGTGCCAGCAGCCCCCCTCTGGGAGGGCAGTTCTTC.

In nucleotides, the CDR3 is TGTGCCAGCAGCTTAGGTTTCATCCCCTACGAGCAGTACTTC. It specifies CASSLGFIPYEQYF. This chain links TRBV7-9 with TRBJ2-7; D is uncertain. The length of the CDR3 is 14 residues. CDR1 is SEHNR and CDR2 is FQNEAQ in the germline V gene (reference sequence). Between the trimmed V and J ends, which lost 1 base and 2 bases, there was a span of 9 bases.

V usage is TRBV9 and J usage is TRBJ2-5, with TRBD2 identical over 9 bases. From germline, CDR1 is SGDLS and CDR2 YYNGEE. V lost 4 bases to trimming and J lost 5 bases; unmatched junction nucleotides: 9. This CDR3 region has 15 residues. This CDR3 reads CASSLRGLAWETQYF. The CDR3 bases are TGTGCCAGCAGCCTCCGAGGACTAGCGTGGGAGACCCAGTACTTC.

Details on this clone: A junction end diverges from the germline sequence, so it may reflect a read error. This rearrangement joins TRBV5-6 to TRBJ2-7, with TRBD1 matching 7 bases. Germline assignment: CDR1 SGHDT and CDR2 YYEEEE. The CDR3 has 13 amino acids. The CDR3 nucleotides are TGTGCCAGCAGTTTGGGACAGTACTACGAGCAGTACTTC. It translates to CASSLGQYYEQYF.

This chain links TRBV6-5 with TRBJ1-1; no firm D call. The CDR3 length is 15 residues. The V end was cut by 0 bases, the J end by 11 bases, with 19 bases between. Germline V gene sequence: CDR1 MNHEY, CDR2 SVGAGI. CDR3 sequence reads: CASSYSPSGPLDAFF. The DNA for the CDR3 is TGTGCCAGCAGTTACTCACCATCCGGGCCCCTGGACGCTTTCTTT.

This chain joins TRBV7-7 and TRBJ1-1; D is unclear. The germline V gene has CDR1 SSHAT and CDR2 FNYEAQ (reference sequence). The CDR3 has 13 amino acids. The V gene lost 3 bases and the J gene lost 2 bases, with 7 bases spanning the gap. The CDR3 DNA follows: TGTGCCAGCAGCTTGGCAACCAACACTGAAGCTTTCTTT. Protein product: CASSLATNTEAFF.

This sequence joins TRBV7-9 and TRBJ2-3; 7 nucleotides agree with TRBD1. The length of the CDR3 is 17 residues. Germline V gene lookup returns CDR1 SEHNR and CDR2 FQNEAQ (reference sequence). The V and J ends lost 3 bases and 3 bases, in that order; junction bases with no gene match: 12. The CDR3 is CASSFPLTGTETDTQYF. As DNA, the CDR3 is TGTGCCAGCAGCTTCCCCCTTACTGGGACAGAAACAGATACGCAGTATTTT.